The 26 T cell receptor beta chains presented below share a single source sample, sequenced in a study of regulatory T cells in long-lasting Graves disease. Time point indicated: newly diagnosed GD, antithyroid drugs for less than 3 months. TCR sequences were obtained from RNA taken from PBMCs. Researchers made TCR beta libraries by using iRepertoire HTBI primers and running Arm-PCR on CDR3 regions. From the multiplex PCR reads, TCRdb called clonotypes with MiXCR, one entry per CDR3 protein. The table includes about 530,000 distinct CDR3 sequences, about 15% detected once. This same sample was also part of a study on T cells in Graves' hyperthyroidism and ophthalmopathy.

The sample consisted of peripheral blood mononuclear cells (PBMCs), taken at new diagnosis, from a patient treated with antithyroid drugs. These receptor sequences come from a woman aged 35-60 years with Graves disease.

This chain joins TRBV7-9 and TRBJ2-7, with TRBD1 identical over 7 bases. Germline V gives CDR1 SEHNR, CDR2 FQNEAQ (reference sequence). This CDR3 is built from 14 residues. V was clipped by 3 bases and J by 0 bases; unmatched bases: 2. CDR3 sequence reads: CASSLDRYSYEQYF. In nucleotides, the CDR3 is TGTGCCAGCAGCTTGGACAGGTACTCCTACGAGCAGTACTTC.

Only a few counts were recorded for this clonotype. This chain links TRBV5-4 with TRBJ2-3; D is possibly TRBD1 or TRBD2 (6 bases each). The CDR3 is 15 amino acids. Trimming pared 0 bases from V and 6 bases from J, leaving 14 bases between. Germline-derived CDR1 and CDR2 are SGHNT and YYREEE (reference sequence). CDR3: CASSLAGGGEDTQYF. The DNA of the CDR3 is TGTGCCAGCAGCTTGGCCGGAGGGGGAGAGGATACGCAGTATTTT. Full variable domain (remainder filled in from reference TRBV5-4 and TRBJ2-3): ETGVTQSPTHLIKTRGQQVTLRCSSQSGHNTVSWYQQALGQGPQFIFQYYREEENGRGNFPPRFSGLQFPNYSSELNVNALELDDSALYLCASSLAGGGEDTQYFGPGTRLTVL.

This rearrangement joins TRBV10-3 to TRBJ1-5, with 7 bases identical to TRBD1. Losses at the gene ends were 3 bases for V and 4 bases for J; bases not matched to a gene: 3. CDR1 is ENHRY and CDR2 is SYGVKD in the germline V gene. The CDR3 extends over 14 amino acids. As DNA, the CDR3 is TGTGCCATCAGTGAAGGGACAGCAAATCAGCCCCAGCATTTT. Protein: CAISEGTANQPQHF.

The V call is TRBV6-1, the J call TRBJ2-7, with 10 bases that match TRBD1. V shed 3 bases, J shed 2 bases, and the junction held 10 bases outside the gene matches. CDR3 length: 17 amino acids. Germline CDR1 reads MNHNS; CDR2 reads SASEGT. The DNA for the CDR3 is TGTGCCAGCAGTGACCGGACAGGGGGTAATCTCGCCTACGAGCAGTACTTC. It is translated as CASSDRTGGNLAYEQYF.

The rearrangement uses TRBV4-1 and TRBJ2-3; 14 bases line up with TRBD2. V dropped 3 bases and J dropped 5; count of bases not matched to a gene: 10. CDR1 is MGHRA, CDR2 YSYEKL, per germline. The CDR3 runs 18 residues. Written as DNA, the CDR3 is TGCGCCAGCAGCCATCGACTAGCGGGGGGGCGTTTTGAAGATACGCAGTATTTT. Protein product: CASSHRLAGGRFEDTQYF.

This clonotype has a count of ten or more. V is TRBV11-1 and J is TRBJ2-1; D might be TRBD2 (5 bases). The CDR3 has 11 residues. Trimming removed 5 bases from V and 10 bases from J, with 9 bases in between. Germline CDR1 and CDR2: SGHAT and FQDESV (reference sequence). The CDR3 nucleotides are TGTGCCAGCAGCCTGGGAGAAGAGCAGTTCTTC. Translated: CASSLGEEQFF.

J is TRBJ2-2 and V is TRBV3-1; 10 bases align to TRBD2. CDR1 LGHDT and CDR2 YNNKEL come from the germline V gene (reference sequence). The CDR3 covers 17 residues. The V gene end was trimmed by 3 bases and the J gene end by 2 bases; junction bases not matched to a gene: 6. The DNA of the CDR3 is TGTGCCAGCAGCCATTTTAAGCGGGGGGGTAACACCGGGGAGCTGTTTTTT. This codes for CASSHFKRGGNTGELFF. Drawing the rest from reference TRBV3-1 and TRBJ2-2, the complete variable domain is DTAVSQTPKYLVTQMGNDKSIKCEQNLGHDTMYWYKQDSKKFLKIMFSYNNKELIINETVPNRFSPKSPDKAHLNLHINSLELGDSAVYFCASSHFKRGGNTGELFFGEGSRLTVL.

This clonotype came up many times. J is TRBJ1-2 and V is TRBV6-1; weak D call: TRBD1 (5 bases). Per the germline V gene, CDR1 is MNHNS and CDR2 is SASEGT. V gave up 7 bases and J gave up 7 bases, with 19 bases separating them. CDR3 size: 14 residues. This CDR3 reads CASTSIRGESGYTF. The CDR3 bases are TGTGCCAGCACTTCCATACGAGGGGAATCTGGCTACACCTTC.

This clonotype was observed at least ten times. V and J are TRBV6-5 and TRBJ2-1; 7 bases fit TRBD1. Germline CDR1 and CDR2: MNHEY and SVGAGI. The CDR3 extends over 16 amino acids. The junction had 4 bases not matched to a gene; V was cut back by 0 bases and J by 2 bases. CDR3 amino acids: CASSYSYRGPYNEQFF. The CDR3 nucleotides are TGTGCCAGCAGTTACTCCTACAGGGGTCCCTACAATGAGCAGTTCTTC.

This clonotype was seen ten or more times. The V gene is TRBV14, the J gene TRBJ1-6, with 7 bases identical to TRBD1. Germline CDR1 reads SGHDN; CDR2 reads FVKESK. V lost 3 bases to trimming and J lost 8 bases; unmatched junction nucleotides: 4. The CDR3 contains 14 residues. DNA of the CDR3: TGTGCCAGCAGCCAGACAGGGTGGGATTCACCCCTCCACTTT. Protein product: CASSQTGWDSPLHF. Based on the CDR3 plus reference TRBV14 and TRBJ1-6, the full variable domain is EAGVTQFPSHSVIEKGQTVTLRCDPISGHDNLYWYRRVMGKEIKFLLHFVKESKQDESGMPNNRFLAERTGGTYSTLKVQPAELEDSGVYFCASSQTGWDSPLHFGNGTRLTVT.

V gene TRBV12-3 or TRBV12-4 combines with J gene TRBJ2-7, with 8 bases matching TRBD1. The CDR3 has 14 amino acids. With V trimmed by 4 bases and J by 2 bases, 4 bases remained unmatched. Here the CDR3 reads CASSSTGVPYEQYF. CDR3 nucleotide sequence: TGTGCCAGCAGTTCGACAGGGGTCCCCTACGAGCAGTACTTC.

This clonotype was seen many times. The gene calls are TRBV20-1 and TRBJ2-3; D gene ambiguous. The CDR3 loop spans 12 amino acids. V lost 2 bases to trimming and J lost 4 bases, with 7 bases between them. Germline CDR1 is DFQATT and CDR2 is SNEGSKA (reference sequence). The CDR3 spells CSARWLSDTQYF. The DNA of the CDR3 is TGCAGTGCTAGATGGCTCTCAGATACGCAGTATTTT.

The rearrangement joins TRBV15 to TRBJ2-5; a possible D gene is TRBD2 (5 bases). CDR3 length equals 16 residues. Germline CDR1 is LNHNV and CDR2 is YYDKDF (reference sequence). V was cut by 0 bases and J by 2 bases, with 13 bases left in between. The CDR3 is CATSRDLAVTQETQYF. CDR3 DNA sequence: TGTGCCACCAGCAGAGACCTAGCAGTCACTCAAGAGACCCAGTACTTC.

This clonotype has a count of ten or more. The CDR3 sequence: CASSLGLGVQFF. CDR3 in DNA: TGTGCCAGCAGTTTGGGGCTAGGCGTTCAGTTCTTC. The chain carries TRBV28 and TRBJ2-1; weak D call: TRBD1 (5 bases). The CDR3 runs 12 residues. Germline CDR1 reads MDHEN; CDR2 reads SYDVKM. V was pared by 3 bases and J by 13 bases, with 13 bases between. Using reference TRBV28 and TRBJ2-1 for the parts outside the CDR3, the full variable domain is DVKVTQSSRYLVKRTGEKVFLECVQDMDHENMFWYRQDPGLGLRLIYFSYDVKMKEKGDIPEGYSVSREKKERFSLILESASTNQTSMYLCASSLGLGVQFFGPGTRLTVL.

This clonotype was counted many times. The V call is TRBV12-3 or TRBV12-4, the J call TRBJ1-2; 7 nucleotides match TRBD1. V shed 5 bases and J 4 bases; nucleotides not matched to a gene: 7. CDR3 length equals 14 residues. The CDR3, as DNA: TGTGCCAGCAGTCCAGCGGGACAGCCCTATGGCTACACCTTC. Translated, it gives CASSPAGQPYGYTF.

This clonotype was counted many times. This chain links TRBV3-1 with TRBJ1-6, with a weak D call TRBD1 (5 bases). The V end lost 8 bases, the J end lost 6 bases, and 11 bases lay between the germline ends. The CDR3 sequence is 13 residues long. Germline V CDR1 and CDR2: LGHDT, YNNKEL (reference sequence). The CDR3 spells CASRTGFNSPLHF. The CDR3 nucleotides are TGTGCCAGCCGAACAGGATTTAATTCACCCCTCCACTTT.

This clonotype was recorded many times. The junction does not match germline at one end; this may be a read error. V and J are TRBV5-1 and TRBJ1-1, with a weak D call TRBD1 (5 bases). Looked up from germline, CDR1 is SGHRS and CDR2 is YFSETQ. The CDR3 sequence is 15 residues long. The CDR3 sequence is CASSETGGTNTEAFF. The CDR3 DNA reads as TGTGCCAGCAGTGAGACCGGGGGGACTAACACTGAAGCTTTCTTT.

This clonotype was seen only a few times. The V and J genes are TRBV6-4 and TRBJ1-5; 8 bases map to TRBD1. This CDR3 is 16 amino acids long. Unmatched junction bases numbered 8, after V lost 3 bases and J lost 4 bases. Germline CDR1 is MRHNA and CDR2 is SNTAGT. CDR3 nucleotide sequence: TGTGCCAGCAGTGAAGATCGAGGACAGGGAAATCAGCCCCAGCATTTT. It encodes CASSEDRGQGNQPQHF.

In this sample, this clonotype turned up many times. The chain uses TRBV5-1 and TRBJ2-7; D not resolved. The V gene's germline CDR1 is SGHRS and CDR2 YFSETQ. There are 12 residues in the CDR3. Trimming shortened V by 7 bases and J by 2 bases, and 10 bases separated the two germline ends. CDR3 sequence: CASANGPYEQYF. The CDR3 nucleotides read TGCGCCAGCGCCAATGGACCCTACGAGCAGTACTTC.

The chain combines TRBV20-1 with TRBJ2-7, with TRBD2 identical over 9 bases. J lost 3 bases, V lost 3 bases, and 0 bases had no gene match. Germline CDR1 is DFQATT and CDR2 is SNEGSKA (reference sequence). This CDR3 is built from 12 residues. The CDR3 DNA follows: TGCAGTGCTAGGACTAGCGGCTACGAGCAGTACTTC. Its translation: CSARTSGYEQYF.

There are many counts of this clonotype. V usage is TRBV27 and J usage is TRBJ1-1; 8 bases are shared with TRBD1. The CDR3 has 15 residues. The junction had 9 bases not matched to a gene; V was cut back by 3 bases and J by 6 bases. CDR1 and CDR2 (germline): MNHEY, SMNVEV (reference sequence). The CDR3 DNA follows: TGTGCCAGCAGTTTCGGACAGGGAGGTTGGGCTGAAGCTTTCTTT. Translated: CASSFGQGGWAEAFF.

This clonotype was seen many times. The chain recombines TRBV2 with TRBJ1-1; TRBD1 is a possible D gene (5 bases). The CDR3 length is 14 residues. Germline CDR1 reads SNHLY; CDR2 reads FYNNEI. V shed 6 bases and J shed 7 bases, with 18 bases lying between them. This chain's CDR3 is CASRKSGTSVEAFF. DNA for the CDR3: TGTGCCAGCAGGAAATCCGGGACGTCGGTTGAAGCTTTCTTT.

This clonotype was counted many times. This chain uses TRBV6-5 with TRBJ1-1, with D tentatively TRBD1 (5 bases). Deletions cut 0 bases from V and 1 base from J, with 12 bases between. CDR3 length: 16 residues. Germline lookup yields CDR1 MNHEY and CDR2 SVGAGI. The CDR3 nucleotides are TGTGCCAGCAGTTACTCGACCCGCGGGGGGAACACTGAAGCTTTCTTT. This encodes CASSYSTRGGNTEAFF.

This clonotype has ten or more counts. V and J are TRBV7-2 and TRBJ2-2, with D possibly being TRBD1 or TRBD2 (5 bases each). Germline-derived CDR1 and CDR2 are SGHTA and FQGNSA. CDR3 length: 15 residues. V lost 1 base, J lost 5 bases, and 11 bases lay in between. The CDR3 protein is CASSLGIEGTGELFF. The CDR3, as DNA: TGTGCCAGCAGCTTAGGCATCGAGGGGACCGGGGAGCTGTTTTTT.

The table lists this clonotype with many counts. The rearrangement joins TRBV2 to TRBJ2-1; D remains ambiguous. There are 12 residues in the CDR3. Deletions cut 3 bases from V and 9 bases from J, with 9 bases between. Germline CDR1 reads SNHLY; CDR2 reads FYNNEI. CDR3 in amino acids: CASSDENGEQFF. CDR3 bases: TGTGCCAGCAGTGACGAGAACGGTGAGCAGTTCTTC.

This clonotype appeared many times. The chain links TRBV10-3 to TRBJ2-3; D might be TRBD1 (6 bases). V was shortened by 10 bases and J by 6 bases, with 23 bases between the two germline ends. Germline V gene lookup returns CDR1 ENHRY and CDR2 SYGVKD. The CDR3 spans 15 residues. CDR3 sequence reads: CATPVGGMMADTQYF. The CDR3 nucleotides read TGTGCCACCCCCGTAGGGGGTATGATGGCGGATACGCAGTATTTT.